This TCR beta chain was recovered during a study of T-cell reconstitution after alpha-beta-depleted transplantation in children. Broader study findings: It was reported that alpha-beta T cells came from several hundred expanded graft clones (about two months after transplant). T-cell counts and diversity at one year post-transplant came mainly from newly produced T cells.

V was cut by 0 bases and J by 2 bases, with 14 bases left in between. CDR1 is MGHRA and CDR2 is YSYEKL in the germline V gene. This CDR3 is 18 amino acids long. On this clonotype: Its antigen is unknown.

During its preparation, the TCRbeta library received unique molecular identifiers. TCRdb fed the PCR reads into MiXCR, producing one record per CDR3 protein. The sample gives fewer than 1 million distinct CDR3 sequences, roughly 16% of which show up once; around 4.5% is in the top ten. The origin of this receptor is a male patient aged 10 to 17 who had a stem cell transplant for acute lymphoblastic leukemia, so the T cells may come from the graft donor. The specimen was PBMCs, mostly from graft donor cells, collected 360 days after TCRalphabeta/CD19-depleted stem cell transplant. The gene calls are TRBV4-1 and TRBJ2-6, with D tentatively TRBD2 (5 bases). The CDR3 DNA follows: TGCGCCAGCAGCCAAGAACCCGCGACGGAGGCTGGGGCCAACGTCCTGACTTTC. Translated: CASSQEPATEAGANVLTF.